The entry below describes one T cell receptor beta chain. PCR used 60 Vbeta primers and 13 Jbeta primers. Repertoires were generated with immunoSEQ multiplex PCR, while TCRdb's copy carries only in-frame clones and drops some. In total, the table holds some 72,000 clones. This sample was taken from a study of cytomegalovirus exposure and HLA in healthy donors. V shed 2 bases and J shed 3 bases, with 11 bases lying between them. CDR3 length equals 15 residues. The germline V gene has CDR1 MNHEY and CDR2 SVGAGI. The chain links TRBV6-5 to TRBJ1-3; D unresolved. The sequencing input was PBMCs. The receptor was isolated from a boy aged 5-17 years in good health and CMV-seronegative. The CDR3 nucleotides read TGTGCCAGCAGTTACAAACGGAGTCTTGGAAACACCATATATTTT. It codes for CASSYKRSLGNTIYF.